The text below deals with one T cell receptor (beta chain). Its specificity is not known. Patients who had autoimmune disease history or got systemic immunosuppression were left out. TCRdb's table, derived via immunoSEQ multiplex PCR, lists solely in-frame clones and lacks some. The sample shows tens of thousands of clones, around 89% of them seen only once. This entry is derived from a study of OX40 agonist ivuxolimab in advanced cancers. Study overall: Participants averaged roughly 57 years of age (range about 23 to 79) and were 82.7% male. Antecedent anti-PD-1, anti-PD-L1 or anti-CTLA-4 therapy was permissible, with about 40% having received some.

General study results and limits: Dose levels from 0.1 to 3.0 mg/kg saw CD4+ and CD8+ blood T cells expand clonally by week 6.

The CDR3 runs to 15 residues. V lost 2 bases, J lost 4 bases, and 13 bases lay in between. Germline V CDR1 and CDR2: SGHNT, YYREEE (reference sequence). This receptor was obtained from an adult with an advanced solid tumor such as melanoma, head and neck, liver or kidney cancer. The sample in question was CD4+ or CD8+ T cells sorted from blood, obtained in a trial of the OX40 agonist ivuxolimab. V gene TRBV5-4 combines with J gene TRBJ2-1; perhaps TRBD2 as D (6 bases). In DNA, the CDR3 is TGTGCCAGCAGCTTTCACCGCGGGGATTACAATGAGCAGTTCTTC. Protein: CASSFHRGDYNEQFF.